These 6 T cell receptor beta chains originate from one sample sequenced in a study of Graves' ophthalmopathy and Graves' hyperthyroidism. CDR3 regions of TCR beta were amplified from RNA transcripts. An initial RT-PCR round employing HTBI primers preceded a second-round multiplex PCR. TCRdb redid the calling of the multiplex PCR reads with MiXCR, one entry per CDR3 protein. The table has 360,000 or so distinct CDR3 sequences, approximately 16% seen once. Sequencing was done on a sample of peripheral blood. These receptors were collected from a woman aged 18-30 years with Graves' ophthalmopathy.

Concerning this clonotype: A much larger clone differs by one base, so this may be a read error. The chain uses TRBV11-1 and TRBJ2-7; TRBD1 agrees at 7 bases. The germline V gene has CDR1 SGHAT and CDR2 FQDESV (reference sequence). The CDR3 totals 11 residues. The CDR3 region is CASSDTGEQCF. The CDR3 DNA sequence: TGTGCCAGCAGCGACACAGGGGAACAGTGCTTC.

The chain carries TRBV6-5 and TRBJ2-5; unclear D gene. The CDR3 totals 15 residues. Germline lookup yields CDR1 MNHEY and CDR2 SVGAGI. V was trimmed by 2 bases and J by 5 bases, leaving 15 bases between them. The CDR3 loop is CASSYQGSARETQYF. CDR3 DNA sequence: TGTGCCAGCAGTTACCAAGGAAGCGCCAGGGAGACCCAGTACTTC.

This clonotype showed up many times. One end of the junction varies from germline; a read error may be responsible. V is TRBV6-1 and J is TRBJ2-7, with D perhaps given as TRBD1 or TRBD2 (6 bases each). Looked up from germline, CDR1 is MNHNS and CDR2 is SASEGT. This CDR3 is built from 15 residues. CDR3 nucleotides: TGTACCAGCAGTGAACAGGGAGGACAGTCCTACGAGCAGTACTTC. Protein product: CTSSEQGGQSYEQYF.

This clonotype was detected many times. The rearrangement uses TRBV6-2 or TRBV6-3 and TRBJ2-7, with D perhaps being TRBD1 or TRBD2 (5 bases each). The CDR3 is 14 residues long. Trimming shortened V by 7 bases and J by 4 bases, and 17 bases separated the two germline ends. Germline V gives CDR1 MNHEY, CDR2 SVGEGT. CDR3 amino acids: CASNPLGTLYEQYF. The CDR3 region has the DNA TGTGCCAGCAATCCCTTGGGGACCTTATACGAGCAGTACTTC.

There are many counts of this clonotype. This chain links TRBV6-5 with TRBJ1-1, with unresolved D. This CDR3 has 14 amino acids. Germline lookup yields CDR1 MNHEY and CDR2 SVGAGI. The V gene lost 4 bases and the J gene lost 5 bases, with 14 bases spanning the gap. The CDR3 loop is CASSSQSLVTEAFF. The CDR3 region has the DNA TGTGCCAGCAGTTCACAGAGCCTCGTGACTGAAGCTTTCTTT.

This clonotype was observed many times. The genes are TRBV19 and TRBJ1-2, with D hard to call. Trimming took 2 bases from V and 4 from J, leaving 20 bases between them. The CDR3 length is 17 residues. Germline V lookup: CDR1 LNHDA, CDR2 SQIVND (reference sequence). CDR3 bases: TGTGCCAGTAGTATACGTGGTGTGGACTATCCCCTCTATGGCTACACCTTC. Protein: CASSIRGVDYPLYGYTF.